Detailed here is one T cell receptor (beta chain). Its target is unknown. The data were obtained in a study of Graves' ophthalmopathy and Graves' hyperthyroidism. The authors defined stable hyperthyroidism as no ophthalmopathy within 18 months of follow-up. The evidence that diagnosis relied on was clinical symptoms, serum thyroxine, TRAb, thyroid ultrasound and orbital computed tomography. Between the trimmed V and J ends, which lost 6 bases and 7 bases, there was a span of 12 bases. CDR1 is DFQATT and CDR2 is SNEGSKA in the germline V gene (reference sequence). This CDR3 region has 12 residues. Amplification targeted the TCR beta CDR3 regions, with RNA transcripts as the source material. Second-round multiplex PCR came after a first-round RT-PCR that employed HTBI primers. One entry per CDR3 protein results from TCRdb running MiXCR on the multiplex PCR reads. This table has over 500,000 distinct CDR3 sequences, 22% appearing once.

Findings of the study overall: Progression of ophthalmopathy was predicted by the model with roughly 68% sensitivity and under 85% specificity. Most clonotypes expanded in thyroid above 0.001 frequency were present in blood too.

The sequencing input was peripheral blood. The clonotype comes from a woman aged 18-29 years with stable Graves' hyperthyroidism. Some clones in this sample may be carry-over from other donors' samples. The V gene is TRBV20-1, the J gene TRBJ2-2; a weak D match, TRBD2 (5 bases). This CDR3 is CSAEARGGELFF. The CDR3 nucleotides are TGCAGTGCGGAGGCACGGGGCGGGGAGCTGTTTTTT.